The 13 T cell receptor beta chains reported below all come from one sample, sequenced in a study of T cell repertoires in cytomegalovirus infection (dated by TCRdb to about 2019). Instrument used: Illumina HiSeq 1500. The public reads were reprocessed in TCRdb via fastp at Q25 and MiXCR, keeping in-frame beta chains. When rows share a CDR3 protein, they turn into one entry using the most common DNA and genes. In this sample the table shows 360,000 or so distinct CDR3 sequences, about a third of which occur a single time. Together, the top ten hold approximately 12% of the sample. The antigens for these receptors are not known. This specimen's treatment or condition label, interpreted: in vitro stimulation with specific CMV peptide epitopes to enrich CMV-specific T cells. This sample comprised cultured PBMCs, obtained from culture after CMV antigen stimulation. All receptors derive from a human donor in good health (CMV status not recorded). Some clones in this sample may be carry-over from other donors' samples.

This chain links TRBV7-2 with TRBJ1-2; D gene uncertain. Germline CDR1 and CDR2: SGHTA and FQGNSA. V lost 2 bases and J lost 4, with 11 bases in between. The CDR3 is made up of 14 amino acids. CDR3 sequence (DNA): TGTGCCAGCAGCTTATACATAAACCTCTATGGCTACACCTTC. This encodes CASSLYINLYGYTF.

The chain couples TRBV7-9 to TRBJ1-2, with TRBD1 as a possible D gene (6 bases). With 5 bases removed from V and 3 bases from J, the gap between germline ends came to 16 bases. The CDR3 contains 15 residues. From germline, CDR1 is SEHNR and CDR2 FQNEAQ (reference sequence). The CDR3 reads CASSTKQGLDYGYTF. The CDR3 DNA reads TGTGCCAGCAGCACGAAACAGGGTTTGGACTATGGCTACACCTTC.

A few counts support this clonotype. The V call is TRBV7-3, the J call TRBJ2-3; 8 bases line up with TRBD2. This CDR3 is built from 15 residues. Germline assignment: CDR1 SGHTA and CDR2 FQGTGA. Trimming took 2 bases from V and 5 from J; bases not matched to a gene: 6. CDR3 sequence (DNA): TGTGCCAGCAGCTTACAATCGGGAGGGGAAGATACGCAGTATTTT. Protein sequence: CASSLQSGGEDTQYF.

This clonotype was observed a handful of times. V gene TRBV7-6 combines with J gene TRBJ2-1; 10 nucleotides agree with TRBD2. Trimming cost V 1 base and J 4 bases; bases outside gene matches: 7. The CDR3 is 17 amino acids. The germline V gene has CDR1 SGHVS and CDR2 FNYEAQ. The CDR3 bases are TGTGCCAGCAGCTTAGTCGGTCGACTAGCGGGTTACAATGAGCAGTTCTTC. This translates into CASSLVGRLAGYNEQFF.

At least ten counts were recorded for this clonotype. V is TRBV11-2 and J is TRBJ2-1; TRBD2 aligns across 8 bases. With V trimmed by 4 bases and J by 8 bases, 10 bases remained unmatched. This CDR3 has 15 residues. From germline, CDR1 is SGHAT and CDR2 FQNNGV. CDR3: CASSSLAGGWDEQFF. CDR3 bases: TGTGCCAGCAGCTCCCTAGCGGGTGGGTGGGATGAGCAGTTCTTC.

This clonotype was observed many times. The CDR3 bases are TGTGCCATCGCTACGGACTATTCTAATGAGCAGTTCTTC. Translated, it gives CAIATDYSNEQFF. This chain joins TRBV10-3 and TRBJ2-1, with D maybe TRBD2 (6 bases). V lost 8 bases and J 7 bases, leaving 15 bases between the germline ends. The CDR3 contains 13 residues. Germline V gene data show CDR1 as ENHRY and CDR2 as SYGVKD.

This clonotype occurred a few times. The rearrangement links TRBV27 to TRBJ2-1; 9 positions agree with TRBD2. The J segment lost 2 bases and the V segment lost 5 bases, leaving 7 bases of the junction unmatched. The CDR3 extends over 16 amino acids. CDR1 and CDR2 from the germline V gene are MNHEY and SMNVEV (reference sequence). The CDR3 nucleotides read TGTGCCAGCAGTCTAAGCGGGAGGTCCACCTACAATGAGCAGTTCTTC. This encodes CASSLSGRSTYNEQFF.

This clonotype was picked up one time. The genes are TRBV20-1 and TRBJ2-5; D possibly matches TRBD1 or TRBD2 (6 bases each). The CDR3 covers 12 residues. Trimming shortened V by 5 bases and J by 2 bases, and 9 bases separated the two germline ends. Germline CDR1 is DFQATT and CDR2 is SNEGSKA (reference sequence). Written as DNA, the CDR3 is TGCAGTGCTTTAGGGGGGCAAGAGACCCAGTACTTC. The encoded protein is CSALGGQETQYF.

Regarding this clonotype: The junction departs from the called germline gene at one end, perhaps through a read error. The chain employs TRBV19 and TRBJ2-1, with unresolved D. Looked up from germline, CDR1 is LNHDA and CDR2 is SQIVND (reference sequence). The CDR3 runs to 14 residues. This CDR3 is CVSRFRTSYNEQFF. CDR3 bases: TGTGTCAGTAGGTTTAGAACCTCCTACAATGAGCAGTTCTTC.

The chain recombines TRBV12-3 or TRBV12-4 with TRBJ1-5; TRBD1 matches 11 bases. The CDR3 is 14 amino acids. V lost 5 bases to trimming and J lost 9 bases; unmatched junction nucleotides: 6. The CDR3, as DNA: TGTGCCAGCAGTCCAGGGACAGGGGGATCGCCCCAGCATTTT. Translating it yields CASSPGTGGSPQHF.

The sample holds many counts of this clonotype. V and J are TRBV2 and TRBJ2-3; D remains unclear. Germline-derived CDR1 and CDR2 are SNHLY and FYNNEI. The CDR3 is made up of 14 amino acids. Trimming cost V 5 bases and J 0 bases, with 9 bases left between them. DNA of the CDR3: TGTGCCAGCAGTTCTTTCGGCAGCACAGATACGCAGTATTTT. It specifies CASSSFGSTDTQYF. The variable domain in full, completed from reference TRBV2 and TRBJ2-3, reads EPEVTQTPSHQVTQMGQEVILRCVPISNHLYFYWYRQILGQKVEFLVSFYNNEISEKSEIFDDQFSVERPDGSNFTLKIRSTKLEDSAMYFCASSSFGSTDTQYFGPGTRLTVL.

The V gene is TRBV7-8, the J gene TRBJ2-1; 7 nucleotides agree with TRBD2. CDR1 SGHVS and CDR2 FQNEAQ come from the germline V gene. The V and J ends lost 4 bases and 3 bases, in that order; junction bases with no gene match: 3. There are 14 residues in the CDR3. CDR3 in amino acids: CASSSRDYYNEQFF. In DNA, the CDR3 is TGTGCCAGCAGCTCCCGGGACTACTACAATGAGCAGTTCTTC.

In this sample, this clonotype turned up many times. The chain joins TRBV7-2 to TRBJ1-1, with a tentative D call TRBD1 (5 bases). The CDR3 runs 15 residues. V shed 3 bases and J shed 1 base, with 12 bases lying between them. CDR1 is SGHTA, CDR2 FQGNSA, per germline. The CDR3 reads CASSFVGVGNTEAFF. The DNA of the CDR3 is TGTGCCAGCAGCTTTGTGGGGGTAGGGAACACTGAAGCTTTCTTT.